This T cell receptor (beta chain) was sequenced during a study of neoadjuvant anti-PD-1 for oral cavity cancer. Most PBMC samples had 450 to 500 ng input DNA in six replicates. The data were produced by immunoSEQ multiplex PCR, yet TCRdb's version contains in-frame clones alone and is incomplete. The top ten hold roughly 2.2% of the sample, which has approximately 15,000 clones, roughly two thirds seen once. The ends were cut back, 10 bases at V and 6 bases at J, with 24 bases in the middle. The CDR3 loop spans 15 amino acids. Germline CDR1 reads MRHNA; CDR2 reads SNTAGT. The source material was PBMCs, sampled before nivolumab (anti-PD-1) treatment. The V and J genes are TRBV6-4 and TRBJ1-1, with a tentative D call TRBD1 (6 bases). The sequence was collected from a person between 40 and 80 years old with oral cavity squamous cell carcinoma. The CDR3 is CATPGHSAIVAEAFF. The CDR3 DNA reads TGTGCCACTCCGGGACACAGTGCCATCGTCGCTGAAGCTTTCTTT.